What follows are 10 T cell receptor beta chains derived from one specimen sequenced in a study of regulatory T cells in long-lasting Graves disease. Library construction for TCR beta used iRepertoire HTBI primers and Arm-PCR of CDR3 regions. TCRdb passed the multiplex PCR reads through MiXCR, listing each CDR3 protein once. The table records around 400,000 distinct CDR3 sequences, roughly a sixth of them present only once. Time point here: newly diagnosed GD, antithyroid drugs for less than 3 months. PBMCs were the source of the RNA used for TCR sequencing. The sequencing here drew on peripheral blood mononuclear cells (PBMCs), taken at new diagnosis, from a patient treated with antithyroid drugs. The receptors here all came from a female donor with Graves disease.

The J gene is TRBJ2-1, the V gene TRBV7-2, with 10 bases that match TRBD1. V lost 2 bases, J lost 9 bases, and 13 bases stayed unmatched. Germline CDR1 reads SGHTA; CDR2 reads FQGNSA. The CDR3 totals 17 residues. The CDR3 nucleotides are TGTGCCAGCAGCTTAACTCGGCCGGGACAGGGGCATGGTGAGCAGTTCTTC. Protein: CASSLTRPGQGHGEQFF.

The rearrangement uses TRBV5-4 and TRBJ2-3; 12 bases line up with TRBD2. The CDR3 sequence is 15 residues long. Germline CDR1 and CDR2: SGHNT and YYREEE (reference sequence). The J segment lost 6 bases and the V segment lost 3 bases, leaving 5 bases of the junction unmatched. The chain's CDR3 is CASSSLAGGLDTQYF. In DNA form, the CDR3 reads TGTGCCAGCAGCTCCCTAGCGGGGGGGCTGGATACGCAGTATTTT. The full variable domain, with the rest looked up from reference TRBV5-4 and TRBJ2-3, is ETGVTQSPTHLIKTRGQQVTLRCSSQSGHNTVSWYQQALGQGPQFIFQYYREEENGRGNFPPRFSGLQFPNYSSELNVNALELDDSALYLCASSSLAGGLDTQYFGPGTRLTVL.

To note about this clonotype: This may come from a read error, since a much larger clone is one base off. CDR3 nucleotide sequence: TGTGCCGGCAGTCCCGACTCGGGACAGCCCCAGCATTTT. Its translation is CAGSPDSGQPQHF. The gene calls are TRBV6-1 and TRBJ1-5; no clear D gene. The CDR3 totals 13 residues. Germline CDR1 and CDR2: MNHNS and SASEGT.

The table lists this clonotype with many counts. The V call is TRBV11-2, the J call TRBJ2-5; 8 bases agree with TRBD2. Per the germline V gene, CDR1 is SGHAT and CDR2 is FQNNGV. The CDR3 has 14 amino acids. The V segment lost 1 base and the J segment 4 bases; nucleotides outside the gene matches: 2. CDR3: CASSLVLAGETQYF. The CDR3, as DNA: TGTGCCAGCAGCTTAGTGCTAGCGGGAGAGACCCAGTACTTC.

This rearrangement joins TRBV6-2 or TRBV6-3 to TRBJ1-2; tentatively, D is TRBD1 (5 bases). This CDR3 is built from 16 residues. The germline V and J ends were trimmed by 0 bases and 0 bases, with 11 bases remaining between them. Per germline, CDR1 MNHEY and CDR2 SVGEGT. CDR3: CASSYSRQPANYGYTF. CDR3 coding DNA: TGTGCCAGCAGTTACTCCAGACAGCCTGCTAACTATGGCTACACCTTC.

This clonotype has at least ten counts. The genes are TRBV4-3 and TRBJ1-6, with D uncertain. CDR1 is LGHNA, CDR2 YSLEER, per germline. V was shortened by 0 bases and J by 9 bases, with 6 bases between the two germline ends. The CDR3 is made up of 13 amino acids. Here the CDR3 DNA reads TGCGCCAGCAGCCAAGAAATTACTTCACCCCTCCACTTT. It is translated as CASSQEITSPLHF.

This clonotype appeared many times. The V gene is TRBV20-1, the J gene TRBJ1-2; 8 nucleotides agree with TRBD1. Looked up from germline, CDR1 is DFQATT and CDR2 is SNEGSKA (reference sequence). Trimming cost V 6 bases and J 6 bases; bases outside gene matches: 9. The CDR3 consists of 13 residues. In DNA form, the CDR3 reads TGCAGTGCCGTCGGACAGGGTTTCGATGGCTACACCTTC. As protein: CSAVGQGFDGYTF.

At least ten counts were recorded for this clonotype. The chain is built from TRBV12-5 and TRBJ2-1; perhaps TRBD1 as D (5 bases). The CDR3 covers 15 residues. Trimming pared 0 bases from V and 9 bases from J, leaving 15 bases between. The germline V gene encodes CDR1 LGHNT and CDR2 FRNRAP. For the CDR3, the DNA is TGTGCTAGTGGTTTGGTAGGGGATTTCGTTACTGAGCAGTTCTTC. Protein product: CASGLVGDFVTEQFF.

This clonotype has only a few counts. Relative to the germline gene, one junction end is altered; a read error may explain this. The chain carries TRBV19 and TRBJ2-3; 14 nucleotides align to TRBD2. The CDR3 extends over 16 amino acids. Germline V gene lookup returns CDR1 LNHDA and CDR2 SQIVND (reference sequence). The CDR3 here is CASSVTSGGAGDAQYF. The DNA for the CDR3 is TGTGCCAGTAGTGTGACTAGCGGGGGGGCCGGAGATGCGCAGTATTTT.

The chain has TRBV14 and TRBJ1-2; D not resolved. Germline V CDR1 and CDR2: SGHDN, FVKESK. The CDR3 is made up of 15 amino acids. Trimming took off 4 bases at V and 6 bases at J, with 18 bases between the two ends. This CDR3 is CASSRERNLGDGYTF. In nucleotides, the CDR3 is TGTGCCAGCAGCCGAGAACGCAACCTCGGGGATGGCTACACCTTC.